This T cell receptor (beta chain) was recorded in a study of blood T cell repertoires in COVID-19 (dated by TCRdb to about 2020). Study-level background: The collaborator samples originated in the United States, Italy and Spain and spanned the acute and convalescent phases of COVID-19. The material from the prospective study consisted of cDNA or gDNA derived from T cells, B-cell-depleted T cells, or PBMCs. The dataset comprised deeply sampled blood TCRbeta repertoires from subjects exposed to, actively infected with, or recovered from COVID-19. Sample metadata almost always included a de-identified subject ID, COVID-19 status, age in years and sex. The repertoires were released in a freely available public database meant as a resource for research on the immune response to SARS-CoV-2. Samples came from the ongoing ImmuneRACE study (first 160 participants) plus 1,254 subjects from 6 global collaborators. Where HLA class I and class II types were available, the types were taken from metadata supplied by the sample provider, not from assay-based typing. The study at large found these results: Clinical and demographic metadata were provided uncurated, with the amount varying by source and participant.

About this clone: The target of this receptor is not known. Base quality data are lacking; no much larger clone is found one base away.

The CDR3 runs 12 residues from the cysteine to the phenylalanine. Just the 36-base CDR3 DNA is kept, in frame starting at base 1. CDR1 and CDR2 (SGHKS, YYEKEE) derive from the germline V gene (reference sequence). The germline ends are 12 bases apart after V is trimmed by 5 bases and J by 7 bases. The immunoSEQ Assay, a bias-controlled multiplex PCR, was used to amplify TCRbeta CDR3 regions from genomic DNA. The paper's data handling went like this. The number of nucleated cells in each sample was estimated by amplification of reference gene primers within the assay. To quantify the absolute abundance of each unique TCRbeta CDR3 rearrangement, sequence reads were collapsed and filtered. For each sample, productive Simpson clonality was calculated as the square root of Simpson's diversity index over productive rearrangements. TCRdb holds this immuneACCESS table with in-frame rearrangements only. Some clones are missing; in checked studies, unresolved V genes explain under half, and the rest has no known cause. V and J calls and clone size are copied from that table; D and trimming were computed from the DNA. This sample has fewer than 250,000 clones in its table, and approximately 85% of those were observed once. Less than 6.5% of the sample comes from the top ten.

The collaborating institutions used their own protocols to collect whole blood in K2EDTA tubes. For TCRbeta analysis, collaborators shipped samples as frozen whole blood, isolated PBMCs, or DNA extracted from either of those sample types. Sequencing used peripheral blood. The chain couples TRBV5-5 to TRBJ1-2; the D gene is possibly TRBD1, with 6 bases matching. This receptor was obtained from a woman in her 70s with active or convalescent COVID-19. The DNA reads as follows: TGTGCCAGCAGTCAGGGGTTGGGTGGCTACACCTTC. This gives the protein CASSQGLGGYTF. The entire variable domain, with the stretches around the CDR3 drawn from the reference TRBV5-5 and TRBJ1-2 proteins, is DAGVTQSPTHLIKTRGQQVTLRCSPISGHKSVSWYQQVLGQGPQFIFQYYEKEERGRGNFPDRFSARQFPNYSSELNVNALLLGDSALYLCASSQGLGGYTFGSGTRLTVV.